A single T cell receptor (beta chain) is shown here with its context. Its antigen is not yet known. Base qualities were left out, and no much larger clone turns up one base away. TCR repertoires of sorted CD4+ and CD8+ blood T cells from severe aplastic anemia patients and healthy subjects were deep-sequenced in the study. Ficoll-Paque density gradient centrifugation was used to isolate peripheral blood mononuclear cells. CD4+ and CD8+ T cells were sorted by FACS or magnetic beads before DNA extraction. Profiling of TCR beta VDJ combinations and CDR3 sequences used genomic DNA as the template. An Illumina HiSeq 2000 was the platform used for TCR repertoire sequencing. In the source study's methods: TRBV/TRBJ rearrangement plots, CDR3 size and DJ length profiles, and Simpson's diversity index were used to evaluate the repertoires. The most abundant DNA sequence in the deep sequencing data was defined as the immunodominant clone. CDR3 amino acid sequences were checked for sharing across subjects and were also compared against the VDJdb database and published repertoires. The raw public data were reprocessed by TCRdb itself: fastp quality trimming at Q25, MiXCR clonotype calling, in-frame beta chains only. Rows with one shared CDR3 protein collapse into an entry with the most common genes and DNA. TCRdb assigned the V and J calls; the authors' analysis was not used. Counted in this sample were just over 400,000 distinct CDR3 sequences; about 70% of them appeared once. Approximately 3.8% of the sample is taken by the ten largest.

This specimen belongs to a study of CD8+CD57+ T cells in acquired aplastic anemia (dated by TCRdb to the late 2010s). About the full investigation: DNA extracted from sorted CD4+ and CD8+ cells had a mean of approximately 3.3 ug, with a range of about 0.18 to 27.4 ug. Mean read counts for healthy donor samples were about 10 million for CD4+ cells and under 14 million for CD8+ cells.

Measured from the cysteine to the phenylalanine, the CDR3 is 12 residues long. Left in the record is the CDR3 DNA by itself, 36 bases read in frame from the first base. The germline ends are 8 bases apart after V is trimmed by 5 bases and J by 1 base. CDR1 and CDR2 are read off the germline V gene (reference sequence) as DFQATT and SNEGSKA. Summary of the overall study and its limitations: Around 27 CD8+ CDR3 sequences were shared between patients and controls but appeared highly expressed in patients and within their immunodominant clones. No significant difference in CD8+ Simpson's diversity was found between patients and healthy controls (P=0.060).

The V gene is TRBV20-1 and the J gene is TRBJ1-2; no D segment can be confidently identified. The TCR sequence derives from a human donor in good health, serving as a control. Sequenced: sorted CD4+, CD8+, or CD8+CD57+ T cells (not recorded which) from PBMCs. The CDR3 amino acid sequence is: CSAGNFNYGYTF. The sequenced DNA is TGCAGTGCTGGCAACTTTAACTATGGCTACACCTTC.